This is a list of T cell receptor beta chains from one sample in a study of T cell repertoires in cytomegalovirus infection. A single record per CDR3 protein comes from TCRdb applying MiXCR to the reads. The table lists about 740,000 distinct CDR3 sequences, less than 40% of them singletons. Sequenced material: PBMCs. All receptors derive from a human donor in good health (CMV status not recorded). Some clones in this sample may be carry-over from other donors' samples. The CDR3 runs from the conserved cysteine through the conserved F or W. The order of the fields is D gene, J gene, clone size, V gene, CDR3 protein, CDR3 DNA. The D gene is left open where the match is weak. Part of the rows lack a size; the others show once, few, many or a class for expanded clones.

D gene: .; J gene: TRBJ2-1; clone size: .; V gene: TRBV6-6; CDR3 protein: CASSYYGAGAPLGSYNEQFF; CDR3 DNA: TGTGCCAGCAGTTATTACGGGGCAGGGGCTCCCCTCGGCTCCTACAATGAGCAGTTCTTC
D gene: .; J gene: TRBJ1-3; clone size: .; V gene: TRBV6-6; CDR3 protein: CASSSVGISSGNTIYF; CDR3 DNA: TGTGCCAGCAGCTCGGTGGGCATTTCCTCTGGAAACACCATATATTTT
D gene: .; J gene: TRBJ1-2; clone size: few; V gene: TRBV11-2; CDR3 protein: CASSLAPVGSGYTF; CDR3 DNA: TGTGCCAGCAGCTTGGCCCCGGTAGGAAGTGGCTACACCTTC
D gene: .; J gene: TRBJ2-7; clone size: many; V gene: TRBV7-2; CDR3 protein: CASSGRAREQYF; CDR3 DNA: TGTGCCAGCAGCGGACGGGCTCGCGAGCAGTACTTC
D gene: TRBD2; J gene: TRBJ2-1; clone size: .; V gene: TRBV28; CDR3 protein: CASRRLAGGPHFEFF; CDR3 DNA: TGTGCCAGCAGGAGACTAGCGGGGGGCCCTCATTTTGAGTTCTTC
D gene: TRBD1; J gene: TRBJ1-6; clone size: .; V gene: TRBV7-9; CDR3 protein: CASRWDSDNSPLHF; CDR3 DNA: TGTGCCAGCAGGTGGGACAGTGATAATTCACCCCTCCACTTT
D gene: TRBD1; J gene: TRBJ1-1; clone size: few; V gene: TRBV6-1; CDR3 protein: CASKTRGQPNTEAFF; CDR3 DNA: TGTGCCAGCAAAACGAGGGGACAGCCAAACACTGAAGCTTTCTTT
D gene: TRBD2; J gene: TRBJ2-7; clone size: .; V gene: TRBV2; CDR3 protein: CASREPGLAGVRQYF; CDR3 DNA: TGTGCCAGCAGAGAACCGGGACTAGCGGGAGTCCGGCAGTACTTC
D gene: .; J gene: TRBJ2-7; clone size: many; V gene: TRBV7-2; CDR3 protein: CASSLGAGLYEQYF; CDR3 DNA: TGTGCCAGCAGCTTAGGGGCAGGGTTATACGAGCAGTACTTC
D gene: .; J gene: TRBJ1-5; clone size: .; V gene: TRBV6-8; CDR3 protein: CASSYQQGTNQPQHF; CDR3 DNA: TGTGCCAGCAGTTACCAACAGGGCACCAATCAGCCCCAGCATTTT
D gene: .; J gene: TRBJ1-6; clone size: few; V gene: TRBV6-5; CDR3 protein: CASSLPRTGGGSPLHF; CDR3 DNA: TGTGCCAGCAGTCTTCCCCGTACCGGGGGGGGTTCACCCCTCCACTTT
D gene: .; J gene: TRBJ1-1; clone size: .; V gene: TRBV15; CDR3 protein: CATSRDRQALNTEAFF; CDR3 DNA: TGTGCCACCAGCAGAGACCGACAGGCTTTGAACACTGAAGCTTTCTTT
D gene: .; J gene: TRBJ1-5; clone size: .; V gene: TRBV28; CDR3 protein: CASSLVSASNQPQHF; CDR3 DNA: TGTGCCAGCAGTTTAGTGTCAGCAAGTAATCAGCCCCAGCATTTT
D gene: .; J gene: TRBJ2-1; clone size: .; V gene: TRBV20-1; CDR3 protein: CSARMGRTVHEQFF; CDR3 DNA: TGCAGTGCTAGAATGGGGAGAACGGTTCATGAGCAGTTCTTC
D gene: .; J gene: TRBJ1-2; clone size: .; V gene: TRBV19; CDR3 protein: CAARQAGTYGYTF; CDR3 DNA: TGTGCCGCCCGGCAGGCCGGGACCTATGGCTACACCTTC
D gene: TRBD2; J gene: TRBJ2-3; clone size: few; V gene: TRBV7-2; CDR3 protein: CASSLKAGDTDTQYF; CDR3 DNA: TGTGCCAGCAGCTTAAAAGCGGGAGACACAGATACGCAGTATTTT
D gene: .; J gene: TRBJ2-1; clone size: .; V gene: TRBV6-1; CDR3 protein: CASSPGLPNNEQFF; CDR3 DNA: TGTGCCAGCAGCCCTGGACTACCGAACAATGAGCAGTTCTTC
D gene: .; J gene: TRBJ1-3; clone size: many; V gene: TRBV12-3/TRBV12-4; CDR3 protein: CASSNGRTIYF; CDR3 DNA: TGTGCCAGCAGTAATGGGAGGACCATATATTTT
D gene: .; J gene: TRBJ2-6; clone size: .; V gene: TRBV5-1; CDR3 protein: CASSLAGGYSGANVLTF; CDR3 DNA: TGCGCCAGCAGCTTGGCGGGGGGCTACTCTGGGGCCAACGTCCTGACTTTC
D gene: .; J gene: TRBJ1-3; clone size: .; V gene: TRBV28; CDR3 protein: CASIQGSSGNTIYF; CDR3 DNA: TGTGCCAGCATCCAGGGGAGCTCTGGAAACACCATATATTTT
D gene: .; J gene: TRBJ1-1; clone size: .; V gene: TRBV7-8; CDR3 protein: CASSLGLRKNTEAFF; CDR3 DNA: TGTGCCAGCAGCTTAGGTCTTCGGAAGAACACTGAAGCTTTCTTT
D gene: .; J gene: TRBJ1-4; clone size: .; V gene: TRBV19; CDR3 protein: CASIEPNEKLFF; CDR3 DNA: TGTGCCAGTATTGAACCGAATGAAAAACTGTTTTTT
D gene: TRBD1; J gene: TRBJ2-7; clone size: many; V gene: TRBV7-8; CDR3 protein: CASSSWTGSSYEQYF; CDR3 DNA: TGTGCCAGCAGCTCGTGGACAGGTAGCTCCTACGAGCAGTACTTC
D gene: TRBD2; J gene: TRBJ2-7; clone size: few; V gene: TRBV4-1; CDR3 protein: CASSPGLADEQYF; CDR3 DNA: TGCGCCAGCAGCCCTGGACTAGCGGACGAGCAGTACTTC
D gene: .; J gene: TRBJ2-1; clone size: few; V gene: TRBV5-4; CDR3 protein: CASSLDNYNEQFF; CDR3 DNA: TGTGCCAGCAGCTTGGATAACTACAATGAGCAGTTCTTC
D gene: TRBD1; J gene: TRBJ1-2; clone size: .; V gene: TRBV11-2; CDR3 protein: CASSLARTGILVGYTF; CDR3 DNA: TGTGCCAGCAGCTTAGCTCGGACAGGGATTCTCGTAGGCTACACCTTC
D gene: .; J gene: TRBJ1-3; clone size: .; V gene: TRBV28; CDR3 protein: CASSTAGGAGNTIYF; CDR3 DNA: TGTGCCAGCTCCACCGCGGGGGGCGCTGGAAACACCATATATTTT
D gene: .; J gene: TRBJ2-5; clone size: .; V gene: TRBV12-3/TRBV12-4; CDR3 protein: CASSLTKYQETQYF; CDR3 DNA: TGTGCCAGCAGTTTGACAAAGTACCAAGAGACCCAGTACTTC
D gene: .; J gene: TRBJ1-1; clone size: few; V gene: TRBV12-3/TRBV12-4; CDR3 protein: CASSNPGPLMNTEAFF; CDR3 DNA: TGTGCCAGCAGTAACCCGGGACCGCTTATGAACACTGAAGCTTTCTTT
D gene: TRBD2; J gene: TRBJ2-3; clone size: .; V gene: TRBV5-6; CDR3 protein: CASSFPRLAGRNTDTQYF; CDR3 DNA: TGTGCCAGCAGCTTCCCAAGACTAGCGGGGCGTAACACAGATACGCAGTATTTT
D gene: TRBD2; J gene: TRBJ2-2; clone size: many; V gene: TRBV4-2; CDR3 protein: CASSQDSGGAGELFF; CDR3 DNA: TGTGCCAGCAGCCAAGATAGCGGGGGGGCCGGGGAGCTGTTTTTT
D gene: TRBD2; J gene: TRBJ2-6; clone size: few; V gene: TRBV4-1; CDR3 protein: CASSQRTSGETSGANVLTF; CDR3 DNA: TGCGCCAGCAGCCAACGCACTAGCGGGGAAACCTCTGGGGCCAACGTCCTGACTTTC
D gene: .; J gene: TRBJ2-7; clone size: .; V gene: TRBV7-8; CDR3 protein: CASSLNGLDEEYF; CDR3 DNA: TGTGCCAGCAGCTTGAACGGCCTTGACGAGGAGTACTTC
D gene: .; J gene: TRBJ2-7; clone size: few; V gene: TRBV7-2; CDR3 protein: CASSFRGAWASEQYF; CDR3 DNA: TGTGCCAGCAGCTTTCGCGGTGCCTGGGCCTCCGAGCAGTACTTC
D gene: TRBD2; J gene: TRBJ2-7; clone size: few; V gene: TRBV29-1; CDR3 protein: CSVDRGVSTYEQYF; CDR3 DNA: TGCAGCGTTGACCGGGGGGTTAGCACCTACGAGCAGTACTTC
D gene: TRBD2; J gene: TRBJ2-1; clone size: .; V gene: TRBV11-3; CDR3 protein: CASSLGLAGTNEQFF; CDR3 DNA: TGTGCCAGCAGCCTCGGACTAGCGGGGACCAATGAGCAGTTCTTC
D gene: .; J gene: TRBJ1-5; clone size: few; V gene: TRBV7-9; CDR3 protein: CASSPQGDYQPQHF; CDR3 DNA: TGTGCCAGCAGCCCCCAGGGAGACTATCAGCCCCAGCATTTT
D gene: .; J gene: TRBJ2-7; clone size: few; V gene: TRBV28; CDR3 protein: CASSVEGRNYEQYF; CDR3 DNA: TGTGCCAGCAGCGTGGAGGGCAGGAACTACGAGCAGTACTTC
D gene: TRBD1; J gene: TRBJ2-3; clone size: few; V gene: TRBV19; CDR3 protein: CASSSRGRGTDTQYF; CDR3 DNA: TGTGCCAGTAGTAGCAGGGGGCGAGGCACAGATACGCAGTATTTT
D gene: .; J gene: TRBJ1-1; clone size: .; V gene: TRBV5-1; CDR3 protein: CASSFGAGLMNTEAFF; CDR3 DNA: TGCGCCAGCAGCTTCGGGGCGGGACTAATGAACACTGAAGCTTTCTTT
D gene: TRBD1; J gene: TRBJ1-1; clone size: .; V gene: TRBV20-1; CDR3 protein: CSALGQVLAFF; CDR3 DNA: TGCAGTGCTCTCGGACAGGTGTTAGCTTTCTTT
D gene: .; J gene: TRBJ2-5; clone size: .; V gene: TRBV5-1; CDR3 protein: CASSYLRGPRETQYF; CDR3 DNA: TGCGCCAGCAGCTATCTTCGGGGCCCTAGAGAGACCCAGTACTTC
D gene: .; J gene: TRBJ2-5; clone size: .; V gene: TRBV15; CDR3 protein: CATSRGFTETQYF; CDR3 DNA: TGTGCCACCAGCAGAGGTTTTACAGAGACCCAGTACTTC
D gene: .; J gene: TRBJ1-5; clone size: few; V gene: TRBV7-2; CDR3 protein: CASSLLGLGFQPQHF; CDR3 DNA: TGTGCCAGCAGCTTATTGGGGCTGGGGTTCCAGCCCCAGCATTTT
D gene: .; J gene: TRBJ2-3; clone size: .; V gene: TRBV20-1; CDR3 protein: CSASTRRSTDTQYF; CDR3 DNA: TGCAGTGCTAGCACGCGGAGAAGCACAGATACGCAGTATTTT
D gene: .; J gene: TRBJ1-1; clone size: .; V gene: TRBV7-4; CDR3 protein: CASSFRQFFTEAFF; CDR3 DNA: TGTGCCAGCAGCTTCCGACAGTTTTTCACTGAAGCTTTCTTT
D gene: .; J gene: TRBJ1-5; clone size: few; V gene: TRBV7-6; CDR3 protein: CASSARDGGNQPQHF; CDR3 DNA: TGTGCCAGCAGCGCCCGGGACGGGGGCAATCAGCCCCAGCATTTT
D gene: .; J gene: TRBJ2-3; clone size: few; V gene: TRBV5-5; CDR3 protein: CASSGRGTPTNTDTQYF; CDR3 DNA: TGTGCCAGCAGCGGACGCGGGACTCCCACTAACACAGATACGCAGTATTTT
D gene: .; J gene: TRBJ2-2; clone size: many; V gene: TRBV7-6; CDR3 protein: CASSLGQNRNTGELFF; CDR3 DNA: TGTGCCAGCAGCTTAGGGCAGAACAGGAACACCGGGGAGCTGTTTTTT
D gene: TRBD1; J gene: TRBJ1-1; clone size: .; V gene: TRBV28; CDR3 protein: CASSLSLGVYRGSEAFF; CDR3 DNA: TGTGCCAGCAGTTTGTCCCTGGGGGTGTACAGGGGTTCTGAAGCTTTCTTT
D gene: .; J gene: TRBJ2-5; clone size: few; V gene: TRBV19; CDR3 protein: CASSIVPGVGGQETQYF; CDR3 DNA: TGTGCCAGTAGTATAGTACCCGGTGTAGGGGGTCAAGAGACCCAGTACTTC
D gene: .; J gene: TRBJ1-6; clone size: few; V gene: TRBV6-5; CDR3 protein: CASSYSLRDNYNSPLHF; CDR3 DNA: TGTGCCAGCAGTTACAGTCTCCGGGACAACTATAATTCACCCCTCCACTTT
D gene: .; J gene: TRBJ2-1; clone size: once; V gene: TRBV20-1; CDR3 protein: CSARDLEGHNEQFF; CDR3 DNA: TGCAGTGCTAGAGATCTCGAGGGACACAATGAGCAGTTCTTC
D gene: .; J gene: TRBJ1-3; clone size: .; V gene: TRBV12-3/TRBV12-4; CDR3 protein: CASSNPQVLSGNTIYF; CDR3 DNA: TGTGCCAGCTCCAACCCCCAGGTCCTCTCTGGAAACACCATATATTTT
D gene: .; J gene: TRBJ1-3; clone size: .; V gene: TRBV9; CDR3 protein: CASSARMGGSGNTIYF; CDR3 DNA: TGTGCCAGCAGCGCCCGCATGGGGGGTTCTGGAAACACCATATATTTT